The source of this T cell receptor (beta chain) is a study of T cell responses to AZD1222 COVID-19 vaccine. Measured with immunoSEQ multiplex PCR; TCRdb has only the in-frame clones, and not every one. This sample yields roughly 99,000 clones, of which roughly 90% are seen a single time; 3.5% to 4.5% belongs to the top ten. Note on this clone: As yet, its antigen is unknown.

Looked up from germline, CDR1 is KGHDR and CDR2 is SFDVKD. The V end lost 5 bases, the J end lost 4 bases, and 8 bases lay between the germline ends. The CDR3 has 13 residues. Whole-study results and caveats: Spike-specific TCR depth and breadth grew after two AZD1222 doses. All repertoire sampling was performed exclusively after the peak T cell response.

This sequence was found in an adult in good health. The chain combines TRBV24-1 with TRBJ1-3; the D is unclear. The input for sequencing was peripheral blood, taken on day 0 of AZD1222 vaccination. The CDR3 DNA reads as TGTGCCACCAGTGCGGCTTCGGGAAACACCATATATTTT. Its protein is CATSAASGNTIYF.